This TCR beta chain stems from a study of T-cell reconstitution after alpha-beta-depleted transplantation in children. The CDR3 contains 13 residues. Trimming removed 5 bases from V and 3 bases from J, with 10 bases in between. Per germline, CDR1 SEHNR and CDR2 FQNEAQ (reference sequence). TCRbeta library construction was performed incorporating unique molecular identifiers. MiXCR was run by TCRdb on the PCR reads, yielding one entry per CDR3 protein. The table shows a few hundred thousand distinct CDR3 sequences, with 10% to 13% occurring only once. The J gene is TRBJ2-5, the V gene TRBV7-9, with D tentatively TRBD2 (5 bases). The TCR was taken from a human donor who donated a stem cell graft to a child with acute lymphoblastic leukemia. This sample comprised PBMCs from the stem cell graft donor, obtained from the stem cell graft. The CDR3 sequence: CASSQRSEETQYF. DNA of the CDR3: TGTGCCAGCAGCCAGCGGTCTGAAGAGACCCAGTACTTC.